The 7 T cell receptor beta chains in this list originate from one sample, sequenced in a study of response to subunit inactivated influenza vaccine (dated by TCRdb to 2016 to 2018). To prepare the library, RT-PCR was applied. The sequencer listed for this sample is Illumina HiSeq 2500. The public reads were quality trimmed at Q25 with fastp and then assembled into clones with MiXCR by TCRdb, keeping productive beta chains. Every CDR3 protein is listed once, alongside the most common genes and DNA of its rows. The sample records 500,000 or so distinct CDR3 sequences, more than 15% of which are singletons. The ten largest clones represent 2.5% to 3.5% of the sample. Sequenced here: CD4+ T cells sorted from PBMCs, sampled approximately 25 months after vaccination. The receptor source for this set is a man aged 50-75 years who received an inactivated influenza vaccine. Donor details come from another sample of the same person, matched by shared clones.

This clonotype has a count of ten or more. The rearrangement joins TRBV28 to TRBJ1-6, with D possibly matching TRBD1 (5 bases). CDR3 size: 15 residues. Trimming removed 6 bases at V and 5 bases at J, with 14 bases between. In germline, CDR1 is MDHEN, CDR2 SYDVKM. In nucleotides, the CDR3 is TGTGCCAGCAGACCCCAGGGTCTTGATAATTCACCCCTCCACTTT. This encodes CASRPQGLDNSPLHF.

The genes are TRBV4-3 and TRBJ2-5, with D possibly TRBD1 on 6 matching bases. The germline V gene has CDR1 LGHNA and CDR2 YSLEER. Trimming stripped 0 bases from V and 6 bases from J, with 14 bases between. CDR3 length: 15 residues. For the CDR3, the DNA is TGCGCCAGCAGCCAAGATCTCCACAGGGCGAAGACCCAGTACTTC. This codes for CASSQDLHRAKTQYF.

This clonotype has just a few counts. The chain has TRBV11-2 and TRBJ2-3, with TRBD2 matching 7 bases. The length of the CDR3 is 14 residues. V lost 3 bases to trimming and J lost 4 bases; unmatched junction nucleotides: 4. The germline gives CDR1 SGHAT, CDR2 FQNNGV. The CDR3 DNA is TGTGCCAGCAGCTTTTTCCGGGAGGCAGATACGCAGTATTTT. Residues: CASSFFREADTQYF.

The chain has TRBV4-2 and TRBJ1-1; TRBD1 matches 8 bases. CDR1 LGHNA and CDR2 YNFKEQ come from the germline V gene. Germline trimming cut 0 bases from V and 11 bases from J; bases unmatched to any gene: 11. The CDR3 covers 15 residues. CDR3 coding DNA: TGTGCCAGCAGCCAAGACCCAGGGGGCGCTGGATATGCTTTCTTT. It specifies CASSQDPGGAGYAFF.

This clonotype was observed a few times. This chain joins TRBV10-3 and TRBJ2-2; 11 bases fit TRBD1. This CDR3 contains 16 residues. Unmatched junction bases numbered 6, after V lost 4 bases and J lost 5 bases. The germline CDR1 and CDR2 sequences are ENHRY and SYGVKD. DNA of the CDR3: TGTGCCATCAGTGCCGGACAGGGGGCTGGAACCGGGGAGCTGTTTTTT. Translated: CAISAGQGAGTGELFF.

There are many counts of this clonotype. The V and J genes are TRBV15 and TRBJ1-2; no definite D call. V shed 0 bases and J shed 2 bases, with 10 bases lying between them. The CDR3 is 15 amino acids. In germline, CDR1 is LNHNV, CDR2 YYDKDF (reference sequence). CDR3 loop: CATSRDLAGNYGYTF. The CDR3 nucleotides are TGTGCCACCAGCAGAGATTTAGCGGGAAACTATGGCTACACCTTC.

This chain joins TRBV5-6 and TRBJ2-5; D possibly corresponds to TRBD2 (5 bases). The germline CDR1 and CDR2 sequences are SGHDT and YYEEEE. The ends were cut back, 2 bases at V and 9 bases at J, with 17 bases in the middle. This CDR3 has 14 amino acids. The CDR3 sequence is CASSFGLASSPQYF. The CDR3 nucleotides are TGTGCCAGCAGCTTTGGGCTAGCTTCTTCTCCCCAGTACTTC.